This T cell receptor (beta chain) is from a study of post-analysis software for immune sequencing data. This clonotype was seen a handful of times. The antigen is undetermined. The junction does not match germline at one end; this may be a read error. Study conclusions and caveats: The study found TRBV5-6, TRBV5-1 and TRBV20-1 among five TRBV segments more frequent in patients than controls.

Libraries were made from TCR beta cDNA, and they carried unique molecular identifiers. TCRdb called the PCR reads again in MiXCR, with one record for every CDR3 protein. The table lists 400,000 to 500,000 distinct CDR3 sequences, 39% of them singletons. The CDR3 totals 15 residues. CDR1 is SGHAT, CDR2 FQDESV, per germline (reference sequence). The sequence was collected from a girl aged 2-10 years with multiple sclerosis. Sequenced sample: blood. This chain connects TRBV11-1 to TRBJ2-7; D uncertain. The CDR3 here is CANSLVGMLSYEQYF. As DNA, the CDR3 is TGTGCCAACAGCTTAGTGGGGATGCTCTCCTACGAGCAGTACTTC.